The 7 T cell receptor beta chains listed next were all sequenced from one sample in a study of blood T cell repertoires in COVID-19. Measured with immunoSEQ multiplex PCR; TCRdb has only the in-frame clones, and not every one. The table includes about 250,000 clones, 82% detected once. Sequenced sample: peripheral blood. These receptors came from a woman in her sixties or seventies with acute or convalescent COVID-19.

This clone came up a few times. Other DNA sequences from this sample encode an identical CDR3 as well. The chain uses TRBV30 and TRBJ2-7; 8 bases are shared with TRBD1. This CDR3 has 13 residues. Germline assignment: CDR1 GTSNPN and CDR2 SVGIG (reference sequence). Trimming cost V 2 bases and J 3 bases; bases outside gene matches: 3. The CDR3 sequence is CAWSTGGGYEQYF. The CDR3 DNA reads as TGTGCCTGGAGTACAGGGGGTGGCTACGAGCAGTACTTC.

This chain uses TRBV7-2 with TRBJ2-1; D is uncertain. Germline assignment: CDR1 SGHTA and CDR2 FQGNSA. V was clipped by 0 bases and J by 3 bases, with 6 bases between them. This CDR3 is 14 amino acids long. In DNA, the CDR3 is TGTGCCAGCAGCTTAGCCGACATCTACAATGAGCAGTTCTTC. Encoded protein: CASSLADIYNEQFF.

This clone was picked up a small number of times. The rearrangement joins TRBV6-5 to TRBJ1-2, with D maybe TRBD1 (6 bases). The V end was cut by 2 bases, the J end by 7 bases, with 17 bases between. The germline V gene encodes CDR1 MNHEY and CDR2 SVGAGI. CDR3 length: 15 residues. DNA for the CDR3: TGTGCCAGCAGTTACGATTTGAGTACAGGGAGTGGCTACACCTTC. Translating gives CASSYDLSTGSGYTF.

The V and J genes are TRBV7-9 and TRBJ2-7; D is ambiguous. Germline V gene sequence: CDR1 SEHNR, CDR2 FQNEAQ (reference sequence). V lost 5 bases, J lost 5 bases, and 16 bases lay in between. The CDR3 is made up of 14 amino acids. Here the CDR3 reads CASSNSASVDEQYF. CDR3 coding DNA: TGTGCCAGCAGCAATTCCGCCTCGGTCGACGAGCAGTACTTC.

For the CDR3, the DNA is TGCAGCGTTGAGATCGCAGGTGGTCAGCCCCAGCATTTT. This codes for CSVEIAGGQPQHF. The V gene is TRBV29-1, the J gene TRBJ1-5; D gene uncertain. The V and J ends lost 3 bases and 6 bases respectively, with 12 bases between them. There are 13 residues in the CDR3. Germline loops: CDR1 SQVTM, CDR2 ANQGSEA.

This clone was seen more than once but under ten times. The chain joins TRBV2 to TRBJ2-1; 9 bases agree with TRBD2. Germline CDR1 and CDR2: SNHLY and FYNNEI. Unmatched junction bases numbered 11, after V lost 7 bases and J lost 1 base. This CDR3 is 17 amino acids long. This CDR3 is CASMSLAGLASYNEQFF. The CDR3 DNA reads as TGTGCCAGCATGTCCCTAGCGGGGCTTGCGTCCTACAATGAGCAGTTCTTC.

This chain links TRBV4-3 with TRBJ2-1; D might be TRBD2 (5 bases). The CDR3 is made up of 16 amino acids. CDR1 is LGHNA, CDR2 YSLEER, per germline. V was trimmed by 0 bases and J by 8 bases, leaving 17 bases between them. The CDR3 DNA reads as TGCGCCAGCAGCCAAGAATCGATGTACAGCGGCTATGAGCAGTTCTTC. This translates into CASSQESMYSGYEQFF.